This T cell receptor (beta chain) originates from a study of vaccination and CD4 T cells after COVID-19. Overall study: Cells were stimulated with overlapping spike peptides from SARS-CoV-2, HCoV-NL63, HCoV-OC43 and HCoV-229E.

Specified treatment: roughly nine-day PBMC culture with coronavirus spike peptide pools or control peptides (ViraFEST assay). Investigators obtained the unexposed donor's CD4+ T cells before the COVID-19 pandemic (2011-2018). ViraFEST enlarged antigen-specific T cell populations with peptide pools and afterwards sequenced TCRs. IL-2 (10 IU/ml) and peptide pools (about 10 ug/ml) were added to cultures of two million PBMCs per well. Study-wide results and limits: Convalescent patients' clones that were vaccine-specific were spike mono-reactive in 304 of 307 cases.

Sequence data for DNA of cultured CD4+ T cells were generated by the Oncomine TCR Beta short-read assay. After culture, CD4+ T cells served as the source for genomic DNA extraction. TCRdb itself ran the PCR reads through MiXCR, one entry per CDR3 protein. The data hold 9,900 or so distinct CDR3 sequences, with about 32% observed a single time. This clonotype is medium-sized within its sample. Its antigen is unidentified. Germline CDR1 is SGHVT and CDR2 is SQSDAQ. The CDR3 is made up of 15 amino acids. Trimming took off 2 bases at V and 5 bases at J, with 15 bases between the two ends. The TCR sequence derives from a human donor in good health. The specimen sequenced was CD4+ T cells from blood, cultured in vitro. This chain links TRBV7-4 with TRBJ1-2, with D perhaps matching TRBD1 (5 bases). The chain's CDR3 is CASSLIRALSYGYTF. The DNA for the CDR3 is TGTGCCAGCAGCTTAATCAGGGCCCTGAGTTATGGCTACACCTTC. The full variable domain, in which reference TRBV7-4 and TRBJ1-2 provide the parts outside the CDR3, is GAGVSQSPRYKVAKRGRDVALRCDSISGHVTLYWYRQTLGQGSEVLTYSQSDAQRDKSGRPSGRFSAERPERSVSTLKIQRTEQGDSAVYLCASSLIRALSYGYTFGSGTRLTVV.